This record looks at one TCR beta chain sequence and its context. Its matching antigen is unknown. Sequencing was performed with immunoSEQ multiplex PCR; in TCRdb, only in-frame clones are kept and a portion is missing. The table lists around 380,000 clones, less than 90% of them singletons. Trimming pared 1 base from V and 3 bases from J, leaving 16 bases between. The length of the CDR3 is 15 residues. CDR1 and CDR2 from the germline V gene are GTSNPN and SVGIG (reference sequence). The treatment denotes: approximately 18 received Ad26.COV2.S at low or high dose, single or two shots; about 5 received placebo; per-sample allocation not given. Specimen acquisition occurred on day 63 following the initial vaccine or placebo injection. In Boston, the donor was an adult between 18-55 years of age. These data originate in a study of Ad26.COV2.S vaccination and SARS-CoV-2 variants. Study information: Enrollment placed the donor in the COV1001 Ad26.COV2.S trial arm.

General study findings and limits: Substantial response breadth was reportedly seen for spike-specific CD8+ and CD4+ T cells after vaccination. Vaccine and placebo recipients had similar non-spike TCR breadth.

The sample in question was peripheral blood, obtained in a trial of Ad26.COV2.S vaccine versus placebo. The clonotype originates from a person aged 18-65 years who received the Ad26.COV2.S COVID-19 vaccine or a placebo. The V gene is TRBV30, the J gene TRBJ2-7; TRBD1 might be the D (6 bases). CDR3: CAWSGGTRDYYEQYF. The CDR3, as DNA: TGTGCCTGGAGTGGAGGGACAAGGGATTACTACGAGCAGTACTTC.